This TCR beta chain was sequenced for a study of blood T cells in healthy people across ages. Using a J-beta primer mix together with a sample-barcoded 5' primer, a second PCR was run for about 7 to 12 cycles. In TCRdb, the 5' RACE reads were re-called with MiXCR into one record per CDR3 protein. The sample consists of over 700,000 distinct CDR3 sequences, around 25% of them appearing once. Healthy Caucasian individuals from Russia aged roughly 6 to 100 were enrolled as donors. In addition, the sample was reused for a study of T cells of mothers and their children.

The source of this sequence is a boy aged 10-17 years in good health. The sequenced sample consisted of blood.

CDR3 sequence reads: CASSVAAGASPGELFF. The CDR3 DNA sequence: TGTGCCAGCAGCGTAGCGGCGGGAGCGTCCCCCGGGGAGCTGTTTTTT. The rearrangement uses TRBV9 and TRBJ2-2; TRBD2 matches 7 bases. The junction had 8 bases not matched to a gene; V was cut back by 0 bases and J by 6 bases. The CDR3 has 16 amino acids. Per the germline V gene, CDR1 is SGDLS and CDR2 is YYNGEE.